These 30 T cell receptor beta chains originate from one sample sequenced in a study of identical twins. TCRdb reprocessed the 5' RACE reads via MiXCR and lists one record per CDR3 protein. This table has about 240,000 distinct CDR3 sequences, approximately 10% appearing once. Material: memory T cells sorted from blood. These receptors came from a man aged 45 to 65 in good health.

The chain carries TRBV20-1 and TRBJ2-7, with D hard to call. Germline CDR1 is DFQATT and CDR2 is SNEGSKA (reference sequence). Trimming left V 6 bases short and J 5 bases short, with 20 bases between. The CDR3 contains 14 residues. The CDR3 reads CSAPLGGSQNEQYF. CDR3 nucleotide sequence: TGCAGTGCCCCACTGGGCGGATCTCAGAACGAGCAGTACTTC.

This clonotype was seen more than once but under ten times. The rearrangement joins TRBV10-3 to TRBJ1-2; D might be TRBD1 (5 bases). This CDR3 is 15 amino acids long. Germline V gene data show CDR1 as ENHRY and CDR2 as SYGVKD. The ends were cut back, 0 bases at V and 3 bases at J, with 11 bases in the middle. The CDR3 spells CAISESAREDYGYTF. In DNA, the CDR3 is TGTGCCATCAGTGAGTCTGCCAGGGAAGACTATGGCTACACCTTC.

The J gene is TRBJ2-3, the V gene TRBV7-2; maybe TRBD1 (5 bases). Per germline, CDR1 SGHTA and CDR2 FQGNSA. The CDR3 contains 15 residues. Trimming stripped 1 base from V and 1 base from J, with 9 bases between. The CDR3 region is CASSLGGVGTDTQYF. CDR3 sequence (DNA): TGTGCCAGCAGCTTAGGGGGCGTCGGCACAGATACGCAGTATTTT.

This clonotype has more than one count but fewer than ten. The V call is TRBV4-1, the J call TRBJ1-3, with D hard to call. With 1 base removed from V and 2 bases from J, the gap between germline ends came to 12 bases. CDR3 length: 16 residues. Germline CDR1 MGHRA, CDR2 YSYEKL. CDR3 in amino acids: CASSQARGRTGNTIYF. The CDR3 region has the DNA TGCGCCAGCAGCCAAGCGCGGGGAAGGACTGGAAACACCATATATTTT.

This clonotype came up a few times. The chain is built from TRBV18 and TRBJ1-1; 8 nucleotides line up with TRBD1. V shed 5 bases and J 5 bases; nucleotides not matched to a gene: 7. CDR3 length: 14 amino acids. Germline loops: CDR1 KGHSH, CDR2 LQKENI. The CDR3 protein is CASSTGQGRTEAFF. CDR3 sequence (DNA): TGTGCCAGCTCAACAGGACAGGGAAGGACTGAAGCTTTCTTT. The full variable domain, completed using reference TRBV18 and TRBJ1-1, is NAGVMQNPRHLVRRRGQEARLRCSPMKGHSHVYWYRQLPEEGLKFMVYLQKENIIDESGMPKERFSAEFPKEGPSILRIQQVVRGDSAAYFCASSTGQGRTEAFFGQGTRLTVV.

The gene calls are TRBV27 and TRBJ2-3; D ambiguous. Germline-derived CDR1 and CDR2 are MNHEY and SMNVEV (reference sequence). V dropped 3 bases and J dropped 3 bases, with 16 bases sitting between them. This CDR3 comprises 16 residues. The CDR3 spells CASSFRLVDTTDTQYF. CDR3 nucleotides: TGTGCCAGCAGTTTTCGGTTAGTTGACACTACAGATACGCAGTATTTT.

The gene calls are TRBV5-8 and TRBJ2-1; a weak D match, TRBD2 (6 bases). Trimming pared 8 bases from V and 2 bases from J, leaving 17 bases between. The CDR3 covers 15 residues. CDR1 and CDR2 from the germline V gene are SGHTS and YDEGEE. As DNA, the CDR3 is TGTGCCAGGACTAAGGCGGGAAAGACCTACAATGAGCAGTTCTTC. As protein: CARTKAGKTYNEQFF.

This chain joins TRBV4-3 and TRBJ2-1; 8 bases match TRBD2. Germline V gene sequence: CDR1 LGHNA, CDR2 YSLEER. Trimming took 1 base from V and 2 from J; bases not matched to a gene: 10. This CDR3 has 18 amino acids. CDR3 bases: TGCGCCAGCAGCCAAGCCGCGGGGGGTGGCGGGACCTACAATGAGCAGTTCTTC. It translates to CASSQAAGGGGTYNEQFF.

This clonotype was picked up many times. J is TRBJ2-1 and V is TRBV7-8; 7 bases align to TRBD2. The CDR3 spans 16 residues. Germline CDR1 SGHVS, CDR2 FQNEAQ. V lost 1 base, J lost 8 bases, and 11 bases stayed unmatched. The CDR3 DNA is TGTGCCAGCAGCTTAGGAGCGGGGAGTTTAAGTTATGAGCAGTTCTTC. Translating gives CASSLGAGSLSYEQFF.

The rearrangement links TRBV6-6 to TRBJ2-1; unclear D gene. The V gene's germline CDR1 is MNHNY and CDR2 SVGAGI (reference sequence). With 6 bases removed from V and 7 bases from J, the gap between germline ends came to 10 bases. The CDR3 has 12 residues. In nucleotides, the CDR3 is TGTGCCAGCAGAGTACCCCTAAATGAGCAGTTCTTC. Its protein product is CASRVPLNEQFF.

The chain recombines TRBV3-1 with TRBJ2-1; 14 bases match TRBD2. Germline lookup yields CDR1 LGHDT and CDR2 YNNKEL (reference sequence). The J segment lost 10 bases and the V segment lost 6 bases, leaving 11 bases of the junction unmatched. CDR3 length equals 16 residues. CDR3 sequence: CASRAGGLAGGGEQFF. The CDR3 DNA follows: TGTGCCAGCAGGGCTGGTGGACTAGCGGGGGGAGGAGAGCAGTTCTTC.

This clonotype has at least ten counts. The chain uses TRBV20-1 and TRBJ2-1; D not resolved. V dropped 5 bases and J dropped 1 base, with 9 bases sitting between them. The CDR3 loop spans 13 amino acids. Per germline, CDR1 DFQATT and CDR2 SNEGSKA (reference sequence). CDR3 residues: CSAHTRSYNEQFF. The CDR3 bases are TGCAGTGCTCACACGCGGTCCTACAATGAGCAGTTCTTC.

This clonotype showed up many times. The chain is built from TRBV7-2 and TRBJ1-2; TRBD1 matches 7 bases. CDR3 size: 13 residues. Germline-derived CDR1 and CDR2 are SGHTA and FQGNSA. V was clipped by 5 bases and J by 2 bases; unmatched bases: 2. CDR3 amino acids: CASSKDRNYGYTF. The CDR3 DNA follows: TGTGCCAGCAGCAAGGACAGGAACTATGGCTACACCTTC.

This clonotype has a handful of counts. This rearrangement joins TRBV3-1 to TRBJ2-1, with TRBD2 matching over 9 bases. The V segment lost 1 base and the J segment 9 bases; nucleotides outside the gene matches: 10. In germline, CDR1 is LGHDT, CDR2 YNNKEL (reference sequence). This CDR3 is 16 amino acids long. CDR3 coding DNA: TGTGCCAGCAGCCAAGGGGCGGGAGGGCCCGCGGGTGAGCAGTTCTTC. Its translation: CASSQGAGGPAGEQFF.

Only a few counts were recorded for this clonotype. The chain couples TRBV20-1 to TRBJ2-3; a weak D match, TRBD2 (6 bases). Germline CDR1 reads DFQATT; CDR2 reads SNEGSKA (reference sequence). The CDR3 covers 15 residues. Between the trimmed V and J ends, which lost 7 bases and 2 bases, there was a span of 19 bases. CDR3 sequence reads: CSGEVAGTLTDTQYF. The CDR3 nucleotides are TGCAGTGGTGAGGTGGCCGGGACTCTCACAGATACGCAGTATTTT.

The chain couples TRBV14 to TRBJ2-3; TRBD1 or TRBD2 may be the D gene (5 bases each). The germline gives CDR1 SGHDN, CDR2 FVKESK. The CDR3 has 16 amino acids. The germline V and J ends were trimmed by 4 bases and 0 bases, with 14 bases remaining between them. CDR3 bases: TGTGCCAGCAGCCCCAGGGACCGGTCGAGCACAGATACGCAGTATTTT. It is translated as CASSPRDRSSTDTQYF.

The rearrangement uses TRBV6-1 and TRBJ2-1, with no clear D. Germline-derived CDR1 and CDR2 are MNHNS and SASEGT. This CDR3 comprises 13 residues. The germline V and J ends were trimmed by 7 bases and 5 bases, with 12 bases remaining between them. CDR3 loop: CASTLDWNNEQFF. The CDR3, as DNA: TGTGCCAGCACTCTTGACTGGAACAATGAGCAGTTCTTC.

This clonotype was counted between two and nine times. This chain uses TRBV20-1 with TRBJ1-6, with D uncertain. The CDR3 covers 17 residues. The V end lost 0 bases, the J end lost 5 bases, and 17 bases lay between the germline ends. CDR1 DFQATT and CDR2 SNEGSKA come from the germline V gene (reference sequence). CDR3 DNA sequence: TGCAGTGCTAGAGATAAGGCCAGGTCGACCAATAATTCACCCCTCCACTTT. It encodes CSARDKARSTNNSPLHF.

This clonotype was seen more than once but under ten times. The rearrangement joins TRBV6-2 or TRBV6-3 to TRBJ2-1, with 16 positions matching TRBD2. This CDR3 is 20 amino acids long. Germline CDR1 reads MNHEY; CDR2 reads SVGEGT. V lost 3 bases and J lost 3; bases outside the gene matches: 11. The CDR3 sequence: CASSYSLGTSGRAIYNEQFF. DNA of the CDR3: TGTGCCAGCAGTTATTCCCTCGGGACTAGCGGGAGGGCAATCTACAATGAGCAGTTCTTC.

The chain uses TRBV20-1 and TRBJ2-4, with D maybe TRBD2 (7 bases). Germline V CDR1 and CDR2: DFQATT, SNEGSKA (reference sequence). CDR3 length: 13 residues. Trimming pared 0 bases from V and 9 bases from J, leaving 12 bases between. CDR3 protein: CSARDPGGRIQYF. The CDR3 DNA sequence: TGCAGTGCTAGAGACCCCGGGGGGCGCATTCAGTACTTC.

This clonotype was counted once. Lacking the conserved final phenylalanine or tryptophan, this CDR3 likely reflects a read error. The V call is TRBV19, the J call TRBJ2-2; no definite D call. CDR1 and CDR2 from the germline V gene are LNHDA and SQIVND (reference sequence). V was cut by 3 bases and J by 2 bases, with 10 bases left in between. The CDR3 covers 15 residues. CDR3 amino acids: CASSIEGRNTGELFS. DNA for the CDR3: TGTGCCAGTAGTATTGAAGGCCGTAACACCGGGGAGCTGTTTTCT.

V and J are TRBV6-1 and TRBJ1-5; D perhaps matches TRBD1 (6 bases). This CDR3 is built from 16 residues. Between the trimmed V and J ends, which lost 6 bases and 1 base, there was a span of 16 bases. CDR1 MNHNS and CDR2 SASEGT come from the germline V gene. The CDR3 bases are TGTGCCAGCAGCCCGGACAGTTTAAGAAGCAATCAGCCCCAGCATTTT. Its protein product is CASSPDSLRSNQPQHF.

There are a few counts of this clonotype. CDR3 loop: CASSEGWSTGELFF. DNA for the CDR3: TGCGCCAGCAGCGAGGGGTGGAGCACCGGGGAGCTGTTTTTT. This chain connects TRBV5-1 to TRBJ2-2; perhaps D is TRBD1 or TRBD2 (5 bases each). V was pared by 4 bases and J by 4 bases, with 11 bases between. CDR1 SGHRS and CDR2 YFSETQ come from the germline V gene. CDR3 length: 14 amino acids.

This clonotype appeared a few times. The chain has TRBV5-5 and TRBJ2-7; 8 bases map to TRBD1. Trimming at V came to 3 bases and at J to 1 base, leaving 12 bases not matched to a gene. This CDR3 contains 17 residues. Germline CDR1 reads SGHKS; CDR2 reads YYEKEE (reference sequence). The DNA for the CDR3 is TGTGCCAGCAGCTACAACCCAGGGGGCGAGGCTTCCTACGAGCAGTACTTC. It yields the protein CASSYNPGGEASYEQYF.

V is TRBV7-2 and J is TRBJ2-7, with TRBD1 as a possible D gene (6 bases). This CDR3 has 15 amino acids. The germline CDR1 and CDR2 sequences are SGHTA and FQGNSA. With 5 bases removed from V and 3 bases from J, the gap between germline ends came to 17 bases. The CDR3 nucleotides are TGTGCCAGCAGCACCAGACCAGGGGACAACTACGAGCAGTACTTC. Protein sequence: CASSTRPGDNYEQYF.

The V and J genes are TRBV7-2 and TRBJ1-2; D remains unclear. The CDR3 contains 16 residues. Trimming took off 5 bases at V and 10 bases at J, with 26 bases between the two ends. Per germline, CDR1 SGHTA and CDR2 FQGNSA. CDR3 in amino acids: CASSPQPIGAGGAYTF. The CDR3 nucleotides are TGTGCCAGCAGCCCCCAGCCCATTGGAGCCGGTGGCGCCTACACCTTC.

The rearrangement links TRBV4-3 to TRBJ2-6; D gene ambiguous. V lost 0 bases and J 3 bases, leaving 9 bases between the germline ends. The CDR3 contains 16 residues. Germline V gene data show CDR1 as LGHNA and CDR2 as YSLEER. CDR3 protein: CASSQDYWIGANVLTF. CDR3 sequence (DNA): TGCGCCAGCAGCCAAGATTATTGGATTGGGGCCAACGTCCTGACTTTC.

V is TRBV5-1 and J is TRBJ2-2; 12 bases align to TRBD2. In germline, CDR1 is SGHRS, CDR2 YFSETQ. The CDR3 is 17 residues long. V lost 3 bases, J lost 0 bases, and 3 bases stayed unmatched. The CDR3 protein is CASSSPSGGANTGELFF. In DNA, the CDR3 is TGCGCCAGCAGCTCCCCTAGCGGGGGGGCGAACACCGGGGAGCTGTTTTTT.

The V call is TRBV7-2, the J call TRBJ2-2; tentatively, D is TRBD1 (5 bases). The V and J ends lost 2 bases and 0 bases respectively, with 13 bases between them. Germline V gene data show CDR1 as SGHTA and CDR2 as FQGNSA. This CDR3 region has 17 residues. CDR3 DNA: TGTGCCAGCAGCTTAACCAGGGATAGGGCGAACACCGGGGAGCTGTTTTTT. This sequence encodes CASSLTRDRANTGELFF.

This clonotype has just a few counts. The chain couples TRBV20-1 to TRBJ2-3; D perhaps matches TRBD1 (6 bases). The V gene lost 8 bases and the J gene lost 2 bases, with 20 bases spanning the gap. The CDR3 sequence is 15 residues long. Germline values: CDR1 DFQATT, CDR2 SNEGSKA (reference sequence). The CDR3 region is CSPSQAGAPTDTQYF. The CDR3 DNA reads TGCAGTCCCTCCCAGGCAGGGGCCCCCACAGATACGCAGTATTTT.